These 14 T cell receptor beta chains came from one sample sequenced in a study of blood T cell repertoires in COVID-19. Profiled with immunoSEQ multiplex PCR; TCRdb holds only in-frame clones, not every one. The table records just over 150,000 clones, around 85% of them present only once. Material: peripheral blood. The receptors come from a human donor with acute or convalescent COVID-19. The donor label of this sample is uncertain.

CDR3 DNA sequence: TGTGCCAGCAGCGAACTGAATCAGCCCCAGCATTTT. It encodes CASSELNQPQHF. V gene TRBV28 combines with J gene TRBJ1-5; D not certain. This CDR3 has 12 residues. V was trimmed by 6 bases and J by 4 bases, leaving 7 bases between them. Per the germline V gene, CDR1 is MDHEN and CDR2 is SYDVKM.

V gene TRBV30 combines with J gene TRBJ1-1; perhaps TRBD1 as D (5 bases). Germline V lookup: CDR1 GTSNPN, CDR2 SVGIG (reference sequence). The CDR3 consists of 14 residues. Trimming took off 2 bases at V and 1 base at J, with 11 bases between the two ends. DNA for the CDR3: TGTGCCTGGAGTCTTGGTCAGGGGAACACTGAAGCTTTCTTT. Encoded protein: CAWSLGQGNTEAFF.

This chain joins TRBV7-9 and TRBJ2-3; 12 nucleotides match TRBD1. The V gene end was trimmed by 5 bases and the J gene end by 5 bases; junction bases not matched to a gene: 14. The CDR3 is 18 residues long. The germline V gene has CDR1 SEHNR and CDR2 FQNEAQ (reference sequence). CDR3 DNA sequence: TGTGCCAGCAGCGCCAGAAGGGGACAGGGGGCAAGGATAGATACGCAGTATTTT. This translates into CASSARRGQGARIDTQYF.

The CDR3 reads CASSQEGGVALSKMNTEAFF. As DNA, the CDR3 is TGTGCCAGCAGCCAAGAAGGCGGGGTGGCACTATCTAAAATGAACACTGAAGCTTTCTTT. The V gene is TRBV4-2, the J gene TRBJ1-1; D is ambiguous. V was trimmed by 0 bases and J by 0 bases, leaving 23 bases between them. The length of the CDR3 is 20 residues. Germline-derived CDR1 and CDR2 are LGHNA and YNFKEQ.

The gene calls are TRBV30 and TRBJ1-3; tentative D call: TRBD1 (5 bases). Trimming removed 1 base from V and 0 bases from J, with 19 bases in between. From germline, CDR1 is GTSNPN and CDR2 SVGIG (reference sequence). CDR3 size: 18 residues. Here the CDR3 reads CAWSAGGGYRSSGNTIYF. In DNA, the CDR3 is TGTGCCTGGAGTGCGGGCGGGGGGTACAGGTCCTCTGGAAACACCATATATTTT.

This clone came up a few times. This chain links TRBV2 with TRBJ2-1; D perhaps matches TRBD2 (6 bases). The V end lost 8 bases, the J end lost 0 bases, and 11 bases lay between the germline ends. The CDR3 is 14 residues long. Germline values: CDR1 SNHLY, CDR2 FYNNEI. The CDR3 region is CASRGFSSYNEQFF. CDR3 nucleotides: TGTGCCAGCCGGGGGTTCAGCTCCTACAATGAGCAGTTCTTC.

The chain employs TRBV4-2 and TRBJ1-6, with TRBD1 as a possible D gene (6 bases). This CDR3 is built from 16 residues. CDR1 and CDR2 from the germline V gene are LGHNA and YNFKEQ. Trimming pared 4 bases from V and 5 bases from J, leaving 15 bases between. The CDR3 loop reads CASSLSGGQNNSPLHF. The CDR3 nucleotides read TGTGCCAGCAGCCTAAGCGGGGGGCAAAATAATTCACCCCTCCACTTT.

The gene calls are TRBV11-2 and TRBJ2-1; D unresolved. The CDR3 has 12 residues. V lost 5 bases and J lost 4, with 6 bases in between. Germline V gives CDR1 SGHAT, CDR2 FQNNGV. The CDR3 sequence is CASSHQYNEQFF. CDR3 nucleotide sequence: TGTGCCAGCAGCCACCAGTACAATGAGCAGTTCTTC.

This chain connects TRBV12-3 or TRBV12-4 to TRBJ1-1; D is undetermined. This CDR3 comprises 12 residues. V was cut by 3 bases and J by 8 bases, with 10 bases left in between. Here the CDR3 reads CASSLGPLEAFF. The CDR3 nucleotides are TGTGCCAGCAGTTTGGGCCCCCTAGAAGCTTTCTTT.

This chain joins TRBV4-1 and TRBJ1-5, with 10 bases identical to TRBD1. Germline CDR1 and CDR2: MGHRA and YSYEKL. The CDR3 runs to 16 residues. Losses at the gene ends were 3 bases for V and 3 bases for J; bases not matched to a gene: 5. The DNA of the CDR3 is TGCGCCAGCAGCCAGTCGACAGGGGGCTACAATCAGCCCCAGCATTTT. Amino acids: CASSQSTGGYNQPQHF.

The chain employs TRBV30 and TRBJ1-1; D is unclear. The V end was cut by 5 bases, the J end by 5 bases, with 15 bases between. The CDR3 is 13 amino acids. Germline assignment: CDR1 GTSNPN and CDR2 SVGIG (reference sequence). CDR3: CAWGRTGWTEAFF. In DNA form, the CDR3 reads TGTGCCTGGGGTAGGACGGGGTGGACTGAAGCTTTCTTT. The full variable domain, rest sourced from reference TRBV30 and TRBJ1-1, is SQTIHQWPATLVQPVGSPLSLECTVEGTSNPNLYWYRQAAGRGLQLLFYSVGIGQISSEVPQNLSASRPQDRQFILSSKKLLLSDSGFYLCAWGRTGWTEAFFGQGTRLTVV.

The chain links TRBV5-4 to TRBJ1-1; TRBD1 is a possible D gene (6 bases). The CDR3 sequence is 16 residues long. Germline CDR1 reads SGHNT; CDR2 reads YYREEE (reference sequence). The germline V and J ends were trimmed by 5 bases and 2 bases, with 19 bases remaining between them. CDR3 bases: TGTGCCAGCAGACACCGGGACACCTCTCCTAACACTGAAGCTTTCTTT. Its protein is CASRHRDTSPNTEAFF.

This sequence joins TRBV24-1 and TRBJ2-5; D gene uncertain. Trimming left V 4 bases short and J 6 bases short, with 14 bases between. The CDR3 has 14 amino acids. Germline-derived CDR1 and CDR2 are KGHDR and SFDVKD. The CDR3 DNA follows: TGTGCCACCAGTGACCCCCGGTCGGTCCAGACCCAGTACTTC. Residues: CATSDPRSVQTQYF.

The chain is built from TRBV7-3 and TRBJ1-2; TRBD1 matches at 7 bases. In germline, CDR1 is SGHTA, CDR2 FQGTGA. This CDR3 spans 16 amino acids. V lost 0 bases, J lost 6 bases, and 10 bases stayed unmatched. In nucleotides, the CDR3 is TGTGCCAGCAGCTTAACGAGTCAGGGGGGTCCCGATGGCTACACCTTC. Translating it yields CASSLTSQGGPDGYTF.